The present T cell receptor (beta chain) was sequenced within a study of graft-versus-host responses after intestinal transplantation. Study as a whole: Anti-thymocyte globulin was used for induction in all recipients, who then took tacrolimus and steroids for approximately 3 years.

The table came from immunoSEQ multiplex PCR; TCRdb's copy has only in-frame clones and leaves some out. In the table there are some 90,000 clones, about nine tenths of which are singletons. CDR3 length equals 15 residues. CDR1 and CDR2 from the germline V gene are SGHTA and FQGTGA. V lost 0 bases to trimming and J lost 8 bases; unmatched junction nucleotides: 4. As concerns this clone: Antigen specificity is unknown.

Study-level points and caveats: Present in recipient marrow, GvH clones included some that appeared first in ileum or blood. Patients who carried graft-donor T cell macrochimerism also had high graft-versus-host to host-versus-graft clonal ratios in their allografts.

The sample was unstimulated CD4+ T cells sorted from spleen or lymph node cells, taken before intestinal transplant. The rearrangement links TRBV7-3 to TRBJ2-4; 10 nucleotides agree with TRBD2. The receptor comes from a human donor who received an intestinal transplant. The CDR3 coding sequence is TGTGCCAGCAGCTTAACAGCCCTAGCGGGAGACATTCAGTACTTC. It specifies CASSLTALAGDIQYF.